These T cell receptor beta chains were read from a single sample in a study of cytomegalovirus exposure and HLA in healthy donors. Clones were sequenced by immunoSEQ multiplex PCR, and TCRdb holds only the in-frame ones, with some missing. The sample carries some 120,000 clones, 60% to 75% recorded once. Material: PBMCs. These receptors all stem from a woman aged 45-60 years in good health and CMV-seropositive. The CDR3 runs from the conserved cysteine through the conserved F or W. The D gene is left open where the match is weak. Rows may omit the clone size; those that give it use once, few, many or a size class.

TRBV10-1	-	TRBD2	TRBJ2-3	CASSESSGGADTQYF	TGCGCCAGCAGTGAGTCGTCGGGGGGGGCAGATACGCAGTATTTT
TRBV5-5	-	TRBD1	TRBJ2-2	CASSLSGTAGELFF	TGTGCCAGCAGCTTATCTGGGACAGCCGGGGAGCTGTTTTTT
TRBV11-2	few	-	TRBJ1-1	CASSSQRNTEAFF	TGTGCCAGCAGCTCACAAAGGAACACTGAAGCTTTCTTT
TRBV7-2	-	-	TRBJ2-2	CASSFRTVPFSAGELFF	TGTGCCAGCAGCTTTCGGACAGTCCCCTTTAGCGCCGGGGAGCTGTTTTTT
TRBV6-1	-	-	TRBJ2-3	CASSEDSGTDTQYF	TGTGCCAGCAGTGAAGATTCGGGCACAGATACGCAGTATTTT
TRBV5-6	-	TRBD2	TRBJ2-3	CASSLDRTSGGADTQYF	TGTGCCAGCAGCTTGGACCGGACTAGCGGGGGGGCAGATACGCAGTATTTT
TRBV11-3	-	-	TRBJ2-4	CASSLVRGAKNIQYF	TGTGCCAGCAGCTTAGTGCGGGGAGCCAAAAACATTCAGTACTTC
TRBV7-2	-	-	TRBJ2-3	CASSPLRRDTQYF	TGTGCCAGCAGCCCTCTTCGCAGAGATACGCAGTATTTT
TRBV5-1	-	-	TRBJ1-5	CASSTGQNSNQPQHF	TGCGCCAGCAGCACCGGACAGAATAGCAATCAGCCCCAGCATTTT
TRBV5-1	-	-	TRBJ2-2	CASSSGTSTDTGELFF	TGCGCCAGCAGCAGTGGCACTAGCACGGACACCGGGGAGCTGTTTTTT
TRBV5-6	-	TRBD2	TRBJ2-6	CASRRGTSSGANVLTF	TGTGCCAGCAGGCGGGGGACCTCCTCTGGGGCCAACGTCCTGACTTTC
TRBV5-1	-	-	TRBJ2-1	CARTSGATLSYNEQFF	TGCGCCCGCACAAGTGGGGCTACCCTCTCCTACAATGAGCAGTTCTTC
TRBV15	-	-	TRBJ1-4	CATRRATNEKLFF	TGTGCCACCCGGCGGGCGACTAATGAAAAACTGTTTTTT
TRBV27	-	-	TRBJ2-2	CASSFVQTNTGELFF	TGTGCCAGCAGTTTTGTACAGACGAACACCGGGGAGCTGTTTTTT
TRBV15	-	TRBD1	TRBJ2-7	CATSSGTGVMNEQYF	TGTGCCACCAGCTCCGGGACAGGAGTAATGAACGAGCAGTACTTC
TRBV11-2	few	-	TRBJ2-7	CASSLDISYEQYF	TGTGCCAGCAGCTTGGACATATCCTACGAGCAGTACTTC
TRBV7-9	-	TRBD2	TRBJ2-1	CASSREDDEQFF	TGTGCCAGCAGCCGGGAGGACGATGAGCAGTTCTTC
TRBV30	-	-	TRBJ1-5	CAWGPEGSRNQPQHF	TGTGCCTGGGGGCCCGAAGGCAGCCGAAATCAGCCCCAGCATTTT
TRBV5-1	-	-	TRBJ1-4	CASSWGPF	TGCGCCAGCAGCTGGGGCCCTTTT
TRBV5-1	-	-	TRBJ2-2	CASGAQGNTGELFF	TGCGCCAGCGGTGCCCAGGGCAACACCGGGGAGCTGTTTTTT
TRBV25-1	-	-	TRBJ1-3	CASSGLGEGSGNTIYF	TGTGCCAGCAGTGGTTTGGGGGAGGGATCGGGAAACACCATATATTTT
TRBV10-3	-	TRBD1	TRBJ2-2	CAISGDRGGGELFF	TGTGCCATCAGTGGTGACAGGGGTGGCGGGGAGCTGTTTTTT
TRBV6-5	-	-	TRBJ1-1	CASSYRQDGYTEAFF	TGTGCCAGCAGTTATAGACAGGACGGGTACACTGAAGCTTTCTTT
TRBV6-5	-	-	TRBJ1-2	CASRAYPLSDYGYTF	TGTGCCAGCAGAGCTTACCCGTTGAGTGACTATGGCTACACCTTC